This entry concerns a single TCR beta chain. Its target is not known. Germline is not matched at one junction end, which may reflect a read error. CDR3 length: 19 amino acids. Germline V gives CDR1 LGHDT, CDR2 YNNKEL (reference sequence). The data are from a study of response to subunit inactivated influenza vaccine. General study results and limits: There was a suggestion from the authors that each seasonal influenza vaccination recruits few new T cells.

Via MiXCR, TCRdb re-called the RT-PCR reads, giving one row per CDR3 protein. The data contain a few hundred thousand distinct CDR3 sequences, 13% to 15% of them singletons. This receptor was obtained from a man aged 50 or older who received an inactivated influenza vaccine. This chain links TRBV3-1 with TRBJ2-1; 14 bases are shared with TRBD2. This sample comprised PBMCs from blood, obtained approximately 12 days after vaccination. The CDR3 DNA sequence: TGTGCCTGCAGCCGTTGGGGACTAGCGGGGGTGAAATCCTACAATGAGCAGTTCTTC. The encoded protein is CACSRWGLAGVKSYNEQFF.